The 21 T cell receptor beta chains in this list originate from one sample, sequenced in a study of blood T cell repertoires in COVID-19. TCRdb's copy holds only in-frame clones and misses some; the assay was immunoSEQ multiplex PCR. Of hundreds of thousands of clones listed, roughly 87% were seen once; the top ten hold just over 2.5%. The sample was PBMCs or T cells enriched from blood (not recorded which). The receptor source for this set is a woman in her thirties with acute COVID-19.

The rearrangement links TRBV11-3 to TRBJ1-1; D unresolved. This CDR3 region has 13 residues. V was trimmed by 5 bases and J by 5 bases, leaving 12 bases between them. Germline V gene lookup returns CDR1 SGHNT and CDR2 YENEEA. The chain's CDR3 is CASSARASTEAFF. The CDR3 nucleotides are TGTGCCAGCAGCGCTAGAGCGAGTACTGAAGCTTTCTTT.

This clone has more than one count but fewer than ten. The germline gene is not matched at one end of the junction; a read error may be the cause. This chain joins TRBV7-7 and TRBJ2-3; TRBD1 is a possible D gene (6 bases). This CDR3 is 15 amino acids long. Germline CDR1 SSHAT, CDR2 FNYEAQ (reference sequence). The CDR3, as DNA: TGTGCTAGCAGCGCTCTGTCAGGGCCCCAGGGGACGCAGTATTTT. As protein: CASSALSGPQGTQYF.

The gene calls are TRBV5-1 and TRBJ2-7; TRBD1 agrees at 8 bases. The germline V gene has CDR1 SGHRS and CDR2 YFSETQ. CDR3 length equals 16 residues. The J segment lost 0 bases and the V segment lost 0 bases, leaving 5 bases of the junction unmatched. The CDR3 sequence: CASSLGRDRSSYEQYF. The CDR3 coding sequence is TGCGCCAGCAGCTTGGGGAGGGACAGGAGCTCCTACGAGCAGTACTTC.

This sequence joins TRBV9 and TRBJ2-1; 13 bases fit TRBD2. CDR1 and CDR2 (germline): SGDLS, YYNGEE. The junction had 11 bases not matched to a gene; V was cut back by 4 bases and J by 4 bases. The CDR3 runs to 18 residues. As DNA, the CDR3 is TGTGCCAGCAGCCCGCAAGGACTAGCGGGGGTTATTTACAATGAGCAGTTCTTC. It codes for CASSPQGLAGVIYNEQFF.

V and J are TRBV2 and TRBJ2-2, with 9 bases aligning to TRBD1. Per the germline V gene, CDR1 is SNHLY and CDR2 is FYNNEI. The CDR3 is 17 amino acids. Trimming took 0 bases from V and 4 from J; bases not matched to a gene: 6. The CDR3 nucleotides read TGTGCCAGCAGTGAAGCGGAGGACAGGGGATTCACCGGGGAGCTGTTTTTT. Its protein is CASSEAEDRGFTGELFF.

This CDR3 is CASSLDPGDTQYF. In DNA, the CDR3 is TGTGCCAGCAGCTTGGACCCCGGGGATACGCAGTATTTT. The gene calls are TRBV5-6 and TRBJ2-3, with no clear D. The CDR3 sequence is 13 residues long. The germline V gene encodes CDR1 SGHDT and CDR2 YYEEEE. V lost 0 bases and J lost 6, with 8 bases in between.

The chain couples TRBV6-5 to TRBJ1-6; D call uncertain. Germline loops: CDR1 MNHEY, CDR2 SVGAGI. Trimming cost V 0 bases and J 6 bases, with 12 bases left between them. The CDR3 has 16 residues. CDR3 in DNA: TGTGCCAGCAGTTACTCAAGGAGGGCAGTTAATTCACCCCTCCACTTT. Translated, it gives CASSYSRRAVNSPLHF.

V and J are TRBV19 and TRBJ1-2, with TRBD1 matching over 7 bases. Germline CDR1 is LNHDA and CDR2 is SQIVND (reference sequence). V lost 1 base to trimming and J lost 2 bases; unmatched junction nucleotides: 4. The CDR3 has 15 residues. The chain's CDR3 is CASSIGRDRNYGYTF. The CDR3 DNA reads as TGTGCCAGTAGTATAGGCCGGGACAGAAACTATGGCTACACCTTC. The full variable domain, in which reference TRBV19 and TRBJ1-2 provide the parts outside the CDR3, is DGGITQSPKYLFRKEGQNVTLSCEQNLNHDAMYWYRQDPGQGLRLIYYSQIVNDFQKGDIAEGYSVSREKKESFPLTVTSAQKNPTAFYLCASSIGRDRNYGYTFGSGTRLTVV.

The chain employs TRBV27 and TRBJ1-1; D uncertain. V was pared by 6 bases and J by 4 bases, with 15 bases between. The CDR3 length is 14 residues. The germline CDR1 and CDR2 sequences are MNHEY and SMNVEV (reference sequence). Written as DNA, the CDR3 is TGTGCCAGCAGCTTGCGCGGGTCGACCACTGAAGCTTTCTTT. Its protein product is CASSLRGSTTEAFF.

V usage is TRBV2 and J usage is TRBJ1-6; D is ambiguous. The CDR3 sequence is 13 residues long. V gave up 6 bases and J gave up 8 bases, with 11 bases separating them. The germline V gene encodes CDR1 SNHLY and CDR2 FYNNEI. CDR3 residues: CASSQEVDSPLHF. CDR3 bases: TGTGCCAGCAGCCAGGAGGTGGATTCACCCCTCCACTTT.

This chain connects TRBV7-9 to TRBJ1-1; weak D call: TRBD1 (6 bases). Trimming pared 5 bases from V and 6 bases from J, leaving 19 bases between. Germline V lookup: CDR1 SEHNR, CDR2 FQNEAQ (reference sequence). This CDR3 is built from 15 residues. The CDR3 DNA sequence: TGTGCCAGCAGCAAGGGAGGGGGAGGTGAGGCTGAAGCTTTCTTT. Its protein is CASSKGGGGEAEAFF. Drawing the rest from reference TRBV7-9 and TRBJ1-1, the complete variable domain is DTGVSQNPRHKITKRGQNVTFRCDPISEHNRLYWYRQTLGQGPEFLTYFQNEAQLEKSRLLSDRFSAERPKGSFSTLEIQRTEQGDSAMYLCASSKGGGGEAEAFFGQGTRLTVV.

The CDR3 nucleotides are TGTGCCAGCAGTTTCCCGGGACAGGAGCCGTCCGAGCAGTACTTC. This codes for CASSFPGQEPSEQYF. This chain links TRBV27 with TRBJ2-7; 8 nucleotides agree with TRBD1. Trimming took 3 bases from V and 6 from J; bases not matched to a gene: 10. The CDR3 has 15 residues. Germline lookup yields CDR1 MNHEY and CDR2 SMNVEV (reference sequence).

The chain couples TRBV27 to TRBJ2-1; no reliable D call. Trimming pared 8 bases from V and 5 bases from J, leaving 19 bases between. The germline CDR1 and CDR2 sequences are MNHEY and SMNVEV (reference sequence). The CDR3 is 15 residues long. The CDR3 region is CASDFSQTPHNEQFF. The CDR3 nucleotides are TGTGCCAGCGATTTCTCTCAGACTCCCCACAATGAGCAGTTCTTC.

The rearrangement uses TRBV19 and TRBJ2-5; D is unresolved. Trimming took 3 bases from V and 5 from J, leaving 13 bases between them. There are 14 residues in the CDR3. In germline, CDR1 is LNHDA, CDR2 SQIVND (reference sequence). DNA of the CDR3: TGTGCCAGTAGTATTTCAGGATTTTTGGAGACCCAGTACTTC. Translated: CASSISGFLETQYF. Variable domain in full (rest from reference TRBV19 and TRBJ2-5): DGGITQSPKYLFRKEGQNVTLSCEQNLNHDAMYWYRQDPGQGLRLIYYSQIVNDFQKGDIAEGYSVSREKKESFPLTVTSAQKNPTAFYLCASSISGFLETQYFGPGTRLLVL.

This clone appeared a single time. The chain is built from TRBV5-5 and TRBJ1-4; 7 nucleotides match TRBD1. This CDR3 has 13 amino acids. Trimming at V came to 6 bases and at J to 5 bases, leaving 4 bases not matched to a gene. Looked up from germline, CDR1 is SGHKS and CDR2 is YYEKEE (reference sequence). Here the CDR3 reads CASKKQGNEKLFF. The CDR3 DNA is TGTGCCAGCAAAAAACAGGGGAATGAAAAACTGTTTTTT.

This rearrangement joins TRBV3-1 (or the pseudogene TRBV3-2) to TRBJ2-7; TRBD2 might be the D (5 bases). Trimming left V 1 base short and J 2 bases short, with 12 bases between. CDR1 and CDR2 (germline): LGHDT, YNNKEL (reference sequence). CDR3 size: 15 residues. CDR3 coding DNA: TGTGCCAGCAGCCAAGGCCCTCGGGAAACCTACGAGCAGTACTTC. Its protein product is CASSQGPRETYEQYF.

This clone was detected only once. The chain carries TRBV15 and TRBJ2-2; TRBD2 matches 8 bases. Losses at the gene ends were 9 bases for V and 7 bases for J; bases not matched to a gene: 10. In germline, CDR1 is LNHNV, CDR2 YYDKDF (reference sequence). This CDR3 has 14 residues. DNA for the CDR3: TGTGCCACAAGCGAGGGCCGGGGGGGCGGGGAGCTGTTTTTT. It encodes CATSEGRGGGELFF. Using reference TRBV15 and TRBJ2-2 for the parts outside the CDR3, the full variable domain is DAMVIQNPRYQVTQFGKPVTLSCSQTLNHNVMYWYQQKSSQAPKLLFHYYDKDFNNEADTPDNFQSRRPNTSFCFLDIRSPGLGDTAMYLCATSEGRGGGELFFGEGSRLTVL.

This clone turned up a few times. The chain has TRBV18 and TRBJ1-6; a weak D match, TRBD1 (5 bases). The CDR3 consists of 14 residues. The V end was cut by 1 base, the J end by 12 bases, with 13 bases between. Germline V lookup: CDR1 KGHSH, CDR2 LQKENI. CDR3 sequence reads: CASSPQGLGGPLHF. Here the CDR3 DNA reads TGTGCCAGCTCACCACAGGGTCTCGGGGGACCCCTCCACTTT.

This chain uses TRBV7-2 with TRBJ1-2; the match to TRBD1 covers 7 bases. Germline assignment: CDR1 SGHTA and CDR2 FQGNSA. V lost 1 base and J lost 2; bases outside the gene matches: 4. CDR3 length: 15 amino acids. CDR3 loop: CASSLGQGGNYGYTF. The DNA for the CDR3 is TGTGCCAGCAGCTTAGGGCAGGGGGGAAACTATGGCTACACCTTC.

The genes are TRBV23-1 and TRBJ1-2; 9 nucleotides line up with TRBD1. TRBV23-1 is marked as an open reading frame, function uncertain. The CDR3 runs 16 residues. Unmatched junction bases numbered 10, after V lost 0 bases and J lost 8 bases. The CDR3 nucleotides read TGCGCCAGCAGTCAATCTGGTTCGGACAGGGGAAAAGGCTACACCTTC. This translates into CASSQSGSDRGKGYTF.

The sample holds one count of this clone. The sample carries other DNA sequences with the same CDR3. V usage is TRBV19 and J usage is TRBJ2-7; 8 bases map to TRBD1. The ends lost 3 bases at V and 4 bases at J; junction bases unmatched: 2. CDR1 LNHDA and CDR2 SQIVND come from the germline V gene (reference sequence). The CDR3 loop spans 13 amino acids. Here the CDR3 DNA reads TGTGCCAGTAGTATTGGACAGGGATACGAGCAGTACTTC. It encodes CASSIGQGYEQYF. The full variable domain, in which reference TRBV19 and TRBJ2-7 provide the parts outside the CDR3, is DGGITQSPKYLFRKEGQNVTLSCEQNLNHDAMYWYRQDPGQGLRLIYYSQIVNDFQKGDIAEGYSVSREKKESFPLTVTSAQKNPTAFYLCASSIGQGYEQYFGPGTRLTVT.